The sequence of this T cell receptor (beta chain) was determined in a study of blood T cell repertoires in COVID-19. About the study: Specimens from acute and convalescent COVID-19 originated in the United States, Italy and Spain.

V shed 0 bases and J shed 0 bases, with 8 bases lying between them. The CDR3 has 16 amino acids. The germline V gene encodes CDR1 KGHSH and CDR2 LQKENI. Sequencing used immunoSEQ multiplex PCR; TCRdb keeps in-frame clones, though not all of them. Of 250,000 to 350,000 clones listed, 70% to 90% are singletons. This clonotype was sampled from a woman aged 50 to 65 with active or convalescent COVID-19. The rearrangement joins TRBV18 to TRBJ2-2; a possible D gene is TRBD2 (6 bases). The specimen was peripheral blood. The CDR3 protein is CASSPPGGANTGELFF. The CDR3, as DNA: TGTGCCAGCTCACCACCGGGGGGAGCGAACACCGGGGAGCTGTTTTTT.